This T cell receptor (beta chain) was obtained from a study of cytotoxic CD8 clonotypes in ibrutinib-treated CLL. Deep sequencing aimed at 1 in 200,000 to 1 in 1 million T cells' resolution. Method: immunoSEQ multiplex PCR; TCRdb's copy keeps in-frame clones and lacks some. The sample contains fewer than 90,000 clones, around two thirds of which appear only once. Worth noting for this clone: Antigen specificity is unknown.

The study's findings and limits: Under treatment, the uncommon public clonotypes either contracted or remained stable. Whereas clonality rose at ibrutinib response, it declined toward baseline at progression. Circulating CD8+ T-cell counts were tracked by baseline clonality, which exceeded that of age-matched healthy donors.

The germline CDR1 and CDR2 sequences are LNHDA and SQIVND (reference sequence). This CDR3 is 11 amino acids long. Trimming stripped 6 bases from V and 9 bases from J, with 9 bases between. The receptor was isolated from a human donor with chronic lymphocytic leukemia. V usage is TRBV19 and J usage is TRBJ2-1; D is uncertain. The specimen was PBMCs, collected after 12 months of ibrutinib treatment. CDR3 protein: CASRRVGEQFF. In DNA, the CDR3 is TGTGCCAGTAGAAGGGTTGGTGAGCAGTTCTTC.